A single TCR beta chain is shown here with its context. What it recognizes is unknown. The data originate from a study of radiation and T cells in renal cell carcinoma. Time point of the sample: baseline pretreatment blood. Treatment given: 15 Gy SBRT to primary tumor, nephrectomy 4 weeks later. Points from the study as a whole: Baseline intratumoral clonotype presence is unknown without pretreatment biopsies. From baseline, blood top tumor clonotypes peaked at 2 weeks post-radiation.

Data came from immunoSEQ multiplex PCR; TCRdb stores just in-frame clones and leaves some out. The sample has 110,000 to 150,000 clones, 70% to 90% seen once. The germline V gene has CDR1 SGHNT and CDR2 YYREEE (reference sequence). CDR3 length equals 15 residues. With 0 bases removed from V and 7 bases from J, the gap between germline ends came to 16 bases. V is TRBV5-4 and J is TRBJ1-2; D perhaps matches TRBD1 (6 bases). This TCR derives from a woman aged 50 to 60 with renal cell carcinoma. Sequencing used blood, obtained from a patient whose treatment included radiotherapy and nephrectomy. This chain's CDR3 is CASSLENRDIRGYTF. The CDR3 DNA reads TGTGCCAGCAGCTTGGAAAACCGGGACATACGTGGCTACACCTTC.